These 23 T cell receptor beta chains were sequenced from one sample in a study of shared clonotypes between healthy human individuals. TCRdb keeps only in-frame clones here, not all; method: immunoSEQ multiplex PCR. The profile shows around 600,000 clones, 90% to 95% of them singletons. Naive CD8 cells comprised CD45RO-negative, CCR7-positively selected cells, excluding terminally differentiated effector memory CD45RA+ cells. Sequenced: naive CD8+ T cells sorted from blood. Source of these receptors: a woman aged 25-40 years in good health.

In its sample, this clone was seen once. The chain is built from TRBV11-2 and TRBJ2-1; possibly TRBD2 for D (6 bases). With 2 bases removed from V and 5 bases from J, the gap between germline ends came to 13 bases. This CDR3 is 15 amino acids long. The germline V gene has CDR1 SGHAT and CDR2 FQNNGV. This CDR3 reads CASSLRASANNEQFF. The CDR3 DNA reads TGTGCCAGCAGCTTAAGGGCTAGCGCCAACAATGAGCAGTTCTTC.

The chain carries TRBV21-1 and TRBJ2-3; TRBD2, the D gene given by the table, was not confirmed from the DNA. TRBV21-1 is shown as a pseudogene. The CDR3 has 15 amino acids. The CDR3 reads CASTNLSTWTDTQYF. CDR3 bases: TGTGCCAGCACCAACCTATCCACGTGGACAGATACGCAGTATTTT.

The rearrangement uses TRBV4-2 and TRBJ2-7; D may be TRBD2 (5 bases). Trimming cost V 5 bases and J 3 bases, with 14 bases left between them. The V gene's germline CDR1 is LGHNA and CDR2 YNFKEQ. The CDR3 is 14 residues long. CDR3 sequence: CASSTRTSRYEQYF. The CDR3 bases are TGTGCCAGCAGCACCAGGACTTCCCGCTACGAGCAGTACTTC.

The rearrangement uses TRBV28 and TRBJ1-1, with a possible D match to TRBD1 (6 bases). This CDR3 is 13 amino acids long. The V gene lost 3 bases and the J gene lost 6 bases, with 11 bases spanning the gap. The germline gives CDR1 MDHEN, CDR2 SYDVKM. The chain's CDR3 is CASSFLGAPEAFF. The CDR3 nucleotides read TGTGCCAGCAGTTTTTTGGGGGCCCCTGAAGCTTTCTTT.

V usage is TRBV11-2 and J usage is TRBJ2-7, with D possibly TRBD2 on 5 matching bases. Deletions cut 2 bases from V and 2 bases from J, with 10 bases between. The CDR3 extends over 14 amino acids. Germline CDR1 reads SGHAT; CDR2 reads FQNNGV. The CDR3 region is CASSLTRATYEQYF. The DNA of the CDR3 is TGTGCCAGCAGCTTAACTAGAGCCACCTACGAGCAGTACTTC.

V usage is TRBV19 and J usage is TRBJ1-1, with D maybe TRBD1 (5 bases). Germline V lookup: CDR1 LNHDA, CDR2 SQIVND (reference sequence). V lost 8 bases and J 0 bases, leaving 13 bases between the germline ends. The CDR3 covers 14 residues. CDR3 amino acids: CASRAGGMNTEAFF. The CDR3 DNA reads TGTGCCAGTCGGGCGGGGGGGATGAACACTGAAGCTTTCTTT. Drawing the rest from reference TRBV19 and TRBJ1-1, the complete variable domain is DGGITQSPKYLFRKEGQNVTLSCEQNLNHDAMYWYRQDPGQGLRLIYYSQIVNDFQKGDIAEGYSVSREKKESFPLTVTSAQKNPTAFYLCASRAGGMNTEAFFGQGTRLTVV.

Comments on this clone: This specimen includes other DNA sequences encoding the same CDR3. The chain has TRBV6-5 and TRBJ1-2; the match to TRBD1 covers 7 bases. V lost 0 bases to trimming and J lost 7 bases; unmatched junction nucleotides: 5. CDR1 and CDR2 from the germline V gene are MNHEY and SVGAGI. This CDR3 is built from 14 residues. CDR3 in amino acids: CASSYSEGAGGYTF. The DNA of the CDR3 is TGTGCCAGCAGTTACTCGGAGGGGGCCGGTGGCTACACCTTC.

On this clone itself: The identical CDR3 is also encoded by other nucleotide sequences in the sample. This chain uses TRBV19 with TRBJ1-1; no clear D gene. The CDR3 sequence is 13 residues long. Germline lookup yields CDR1 LNHDA and CDR2 SQIVND (reference sequence). Trimming shortened V by 5 bases and J by 0 bases, and 7 bases separated the two germline ends. The CDR3 DNA sequence: TGTGCCAGTAGTGCCGGCTTGAACACTGAAGCTTTCTTT. Translated, it gives CASSAGLNTEAFF.

The rearrangement uses TRBV29-1 and TRBJ2-1; perhaps TRBD2 as D (5 bases). This CDR3 region has 13 residues. V lost 6 bases and J 11 bases, leaving 20 bases between the germline ends. Germline CDR1 SQVTM, CDR2 ANQGSEA. This CDR3 is CSVYDGLPSQQFF. Written as DNA, the CDR3 is TGCAGCGTCTATGACGGACTCCCCAGCCAGCAGTTCTTC.

The chain combines TRBV13 with TRBJ2-5; D is unclear. TRBJ2-7 matches the DNA end more closely, so the J call is doubtful. CDR3 length: 14 amino acids. The germline V gene has CDR1 PRHDT and CDR2 FYEKMQ (reference sequence). This CDR3 is CASSSGALSYEQYF. The DNA of the CDR3 is TGTGCCAGCAGCTCGGGTGCACTCTCCTACGAGCAGTACTTC.

This chain joins TRBV28 and TRBJ2-7; D uncertain. With 5 bases removed from V and 4 bases from J, the gap between germline ends came to 21 bases. The CDR3 spans 16 residues. Germline CDR1 reads MDHEN; CDR2 reads SYDVKM. Written as DNA, the CDR3 is TGTGCCAGCAGTGACTTCTCGGCTTCCGTCGATTACGAGCAGTACTTC. It is translated as CASSDFSASVDYEQYF.

V is TRBV10-3 and J is TRBJ1-2, with 9 bases aligning to TRBD1. Germline-derived CDR1 and CDR2 are ENHRY and SYGVKD. CDR3 length: 15 amino acids. V shed 0 bases, J shed 3 bases, and the junction held 2 bases outside the gene matches. CDR3 DNA sequence: TGTGCCATCAGTGAGTCGGGGACAGGGCACTATGGCTACACCTTC. Protein: CAISESGTGHYGYTF.

This chain uses TRBV14 with TRBJ2-1; the D is unclear. Per the germline V gene, CDR1 is SGHDN and CDR2 is FVKESK. Trimming shortened V by 4 bases and J by 10 bases, and 11 bases separated the two germline ends. This CDR3 comprises 12 residues. CDR3 sequence (DNA): TGTGCCAGCAGCCGAGTCCGTAGAGAGCAGTTCTTC. This codes for CASSRVRREQFF.

The sample holds one count of this clone. The identical CDR3 is also encoded by other nucleotide sequences in the sample. This chain joins TRBV7-8 and TRBJ2-7; a possible D gene is TRBD2 (6 bases). Per germline, CDR1 SGHVS and CDR2 FQNEAQ. This CDR3 region has 14 residues. Trimming shortened V by 1 base and J by 1 base, and 8 bases separated the two germline ends. The CDR3 is CASSLGGTSYEQYF. The CDR3 DNA reads as TGTGCCAGCAGCTTAGGCGGGACTTCCTACGAGCAGTACTTC.

V gene TRBV7-9 combines with J gene TRBJ2-2; the match to TRBD2 covers 7 bases. Trimming took 3 bases from V and 6 from J; bases not matched to a gene: 13. Looked up from germline, CDR1 is SEHNR and CDR2 is FQNEAQ (reference sequence). CDR3 length: 17 residues. DNA for the CDR3: TGTGCCAGCAGCTTGAGGTCGGGGGGAAGAGCGGCCGGGGAGCTGTTTTTT. It codes for CASSLRSGGRAAGELFF.

This chain joins TRBV19 and TRBJ2-1, with D possibly matching TRBD1 (5 bases). The CDR3 is 12 residues long. CDR1 and CDR2 (germline): LNHDA, SQIVND (reference sequence). V lost 2 bases and J lost 6, with 5 bases in between. CDR3 bases: TGTGCCAGTAGTATACAGGGCAATGAGCAGTTCTTC. Translating gives CASSIQGNEQFF.

This clone appeared a single time. The chain carries TRBV10-3 and TRBJ2-7, with a weak D call TRBD2 (5 bases). The germline CDR1 and CDR2 sequences are ENHRY and SYGVKD. This CDR3 has 15 residues. V gave up 2 bases and J gave up 0 bases, with 11 bases separating them. The CDR3 DNA reads TGTGCCATCAGTGAGGCGCCCGGACTCTCCTACGAGCAGTACTTC. This gives the protein CAISEAPGLSYEQYF.

The chain uses TRBV4-1 and TRBJ2-2; 9 bases line up with TRBD1. Germline CDR1 is MGHRA and CDR2 is YSYEKL. V trimming: 0 bases; J trimming: 6 bases; junction bases outside the gene matches: 11. The CDR3 covers 18 residues. CDR3 residues: CASSQEGMGDRVSGELFF. CDR3 in DNA: TGCGCCAGCAGCCAAGAAGGGATGGGGGACAGGGTATCCGGGGAGCTGTTTTTT.

The V call is TRBV19, the J call TRBJ1-1; possible D gene TRBD1, 6 bases. The CDR3 is 13 amino acids. Germline loops: CDR1 LNHDA, CDR2 SQIVND (reference sequence). The V gene lost 6 bases and the J gene lost 6 bases, with 14 bases spanning the gap. CDR3 loop: CASRGHQEAEAFF. For the CDR3, the DNA is TGTGCCAGTAGGGGACATCAAGAGGCTGAAGCTTTCTTT. The full variable domain, rest sourced from reference TRBV19 and TRBJ1-1, is DGGITQSPKYLFRKEGQNVTLSCEQNLNHDAMYWYRQDPGQGLRLIYYSQIVNDFQKGDIAEGYSVSREKKESFPLTVTSAQKNPTAFYLCASRGHQEAEAFFGQGTRLTVV.

This clone was observed a few times. J is TRBJ2-7 and V is TRBV7-9; TRBD2 matches 9 bases. Germline assignment: CDR1 SEHNR and CDR2 FQNEAQ (reference sequence). CDR3 length: 14 residues. The J segment lost 2 bases and the V segment lost 1 base, leaving 0 bases of the junction unmatched. This chain's CDR3 is CASSLVAGAYEQYF. DNA of the CDR3: TGTGCCAGCAGCTTAGTAGCGGGAGCCTACGAGCAGTACTTC.

The CDR3 loop reads CASSIDRTSGTNEQFF. The CDR3 DNA reads TGTGCCAGTAGTATCGACCGGACTAGCGGGACCAATGAGCAGTTCTTC. This sequence joins TRBV19 and TRBJ2-1, with 12 bases identical to TRBD2. V shed 3 bases, J shed 6 bases, and the junction held 6 bases outside the gene matches. The CDR3 covers 16 residues. The germline V gene encodes CDR1 LNHDA and CDR2 SQIVND (reference sequence).

Turning to this clone: Additional DNA sequences in this sample encode the identical CDR3. This chain links TRBV9 with TRBJ2-2, with no clear D. Trimming stripped 4 bases from V and 6 bases from J, with 7 bases between. CDR1 and CDR2 from the germline V gene are SGDLS and YYNGEE. The CDR3 extends over 12 amino acids. The CDR3 nucleotides read TGTGCCAGCAGCCCAAGGCCCGGGGAGCTGTTTTTT. This sequence encodes CASSPRPGELFF.

This clone was seen only once. This chain uses TRBV28 with TRBJ2-2, with no clear D. The V end was cut by 6 bases, the J end by 4 bases, with 3 bases between. From germline, CDR1 is MDHEN and CDR2 SYDVKM. This CDR3 spans 11 amino acids. The CDR3, as DNA: TGTGCCAGCAGCCCCACCGGGGAGCTGTTTTTT. Its translation is CASSPTGELFF.